The 31 T cell receptor beta chains presented below share a single source sample, sequenced in a study of T cells in Graves' hyperthyroidism and ophthalmopathy. Authors of the study amplified TCR beta CDR3 regions from RNA transcripts. TCR CDR3 regions were first amplified by RT-PCR with HTBI primers. MiXCR was run by TCRdb on the multiplex PCR reads, yielding one entry per CDR3 protein. Of some 700,000 distinct CDR3 sequences listed, about 18% are singletons. Source material: blood. The receptors originated from a man in his fifties with Graves' hyperthyroidism.

The chain employs TRBV12-3 or TRBV12-4 and TRBJ1-1; D gene uncertain. The V gene lost 10 bases and the J gene lost 0 bases, with 9 bases spanning the gap. The CDR3 has 12 residues. CDR3 protein: CATNKMNTEAFF. The CDR3 DNA reads as TGTGCCACGAACAAGATGAACACTGAAGCTTTCTTT.

This clonotype was detected many times. The chain recombines TRBV6-1 with TRBJ2-5; 8 bases are shared with TRBD2. V lost 0 bases to trimming and J lost 4 bases; unmatched junction nucleotides: 4. Germline values: CDR1 MNHNS, CDR2 SASEGT. The CDR3 covers 15 residues. The CDR3 nucleotides read TGTGCCAGCAGTGAAGCGCGGGGGGCAGGAGAGACCCAGTACTTC. Its translation: CASSEARGAGETQYF.

This clonotype was counted between two and nine times. The gene calls are TRBV12-3 or TRBV12-4 and TRBJ2-3; D is possibly TRBD1 or TRBD2 (6 bases each). This CDR3 has 18 residues. V lost 5 bases and J 2 bases, leaving 23 bases between the germline ends. Written as DNA, the CDR3 is TGTGCCAGCAGTCCGGACAGTAAGCGGGCCCTGTACACAGATACGCAGTATTTT. Its protein is CASSPDSKRALYTDTQYF.

This clonotype was observed at least ten times. CDR3 bases: TGTGCCAGCAGTACAGGGAACTCACCCCTCCACTTT. Amino acid sequence: CASSTGNSPLHF. This sequence joins TRBV12-3 or TRBV12-4 and TRBJ1-6; D is possibly TRBD1 (6 bases). V was shortened by 5 bases and J by 10 bases, with 9 bases between the two germline ends. The CDR3 length is 12 residues.

The V gene is TRBV6-1, the J gene TRBJ2-3; D is perhaps TRBD2 (6 bases). The CDR3 spans 13 residues. Germline V gene sequence: CDR1 MNHNS, CDR2 SASEGT. The V end lost 7 bases, the J end lost 1 base, and 9 bases lay between the germline ends. The CDR3 region is CASMEGGTDTQYF. DNA of the CDR3: TGTGCCAGCATGGAGGGCGGCACAGATACGCAGTATTTT.

The V gene is TRBV10-3, the J gene TRBJ2-3, with TRBD2 matching 9 bases. Germline assignment: CDR1 ENHRY and CDR2 SYGVKD. The CDR3 is 16 amino acids. Trimming at V came to 2 bases and at J to 1 base, leaving 4 bases not matched to a gene. This CDR3 reads CAISEGTSRGTDTQYF. CDR3 coding DNA: TGTGCCATCAGTGAGGGGACTAGCCGGGGCACAGATACGCAGTATTTT.

This clonotype was counted many times. The V gene is TRBV19, the J gene TRBJ2-1; 7 bases line up with TRBD1. The V segment lost 3 bases and the J segment 6 bases; nucleotides outside the gene matches: 2. The CDR3 loop spans 13 amino acids. Germline V gene data show CDR1 as LNHDA and CDR2 as SQIVND (reference sequence). The CDR3 DNA sequence: TGTGCCAGTAGTATGACAGGGTTCAATGAGCAGTTCTTC. It specifies CASSMTGFNEQFF.

This clonotype was counted ten times or more. The chain links TRBV7-9 to TRBJ2-5; D is possibly TRBD2 (6 bases). Trimming cost V 5 bases and J 1 base, with 14 bases left between them. The CDR3 extends over 15 amino acids. Germline CDR1 SEHNR, CDR2 FQNEAQ (reference sequence). The CDR3 sequence is CASSPHLRGQETQYF. CDR3 bases: TGTGCCAGCAGCCCCCACCTGCGGGGCCAAGAGACCCAGTACTTC.

The V gene is TRBV27, the J gene TRBJ2-7; D remains ambiguous. V was cut by 0 bases and J by 0 bases, with 6 bases left in between. This CDR3 contains 14 residues. Germline loops: CDR1 MNHEY, CDR2 SMNVEV (reference sequence). CDR3 DNA sequence: TGTGCCAGCAGTTTATCACCAGCCTCCTACGAGCAGTACTTC. Translation: CASSLSPASYEQYF.

This clonotype was seen a handful of times. This chain connects TRBV7-2 to TRBJ2-7, with D perhaps TRBD1 (6 bases). The V and J ends lost 5 bases and 1 base respectively, with 15 bases between them. Per germline, CDR1 SGHTA and CDR2 FQGNSA. The CDR3 covers 15 residues. CDR3 amino acids: CASSPSVQGSYEQYF. In DNA, the CDR3 is TGTGCCAGCAGCCCCAGTGTACAGGGATCCTACGAGCAGTACTTC.

This clonotype occurred many times. CDR3 bases: TGTGCCAGCAGGCGACGCCGGTTAGCTACCCCCAATGAGCAGTTCTTC. Protein sequence: CASRRRRLATPNEQFF. V gene TRBV11-2 combines with J gene TRBJ2-1; no reliable D call. Germline loops: CDR1 SGHAT, CDR2 FQNNGV. Between the trimmed V and J ends, which lost 6 bases and 6 bases, there was a span of 21 bases. The CDR3 consists of 16 residues.

Many counts were recorded for this clonotype. The rearrangement joins TRBV28 to TRBJ2-7, with TRBD2 identical over 7 bases. The V gene's germline CDR1 is MDHEN and CDR2 SYDVKM. Losses at the gene ends were 5 bases for V and 2 bases for J; bases not matched to a gene: 9. The CDR3 is 15 residues long. In DNA, the CDR3 is TGTGCCAGCAGTCCTGAGACTAGCTTCGCCTACGAGCAGTACTTC. Protein sequence: CASSPETSFAYEQYF.

This clonotype was counted ten times or more. The gene calls are TRBV7-2 and TRBJ2-5, with unresolved D. Germline CDR1 and CDR2: SGHTA and FQGNSA. This CDR3 is 12 amino acids long. V gave up 7 bases and J gave up 4 bases, with 10 bases separating them. As DNA, the CDR3 is TGTGCCAGCACCCCGTTTGGAGAGACCCAGTACTTC. Amino acids: CASTPFGETQYF.

The V and J genes are TRBV24-1 and TRBJ2-2, with D tentatively TRBD1 (5 bases). The V gene lost 6 bases and the J gene lost 6 bases, with 13 bases spanning the gap. Germline CDR1 reads KGHDR; CDR2 reads SFDVKD. This CDR3 is built from 14 residues. CDR3 bases: TGTGCCACCAGTCATCAGGGTTTGGCCGGGGAGCTGTTTTTT. Amino acids: CATSHQGLAGELFF.

This clonotype showed up many times. The chain carries TRBV12-3 or TRBV12-4 and TRBJ2-2, with 7 bases matching TRBD1. J gave up 1 base and V 11 bases, and 10 bases lay outside the gene matches. This CDR3 is built from 15 residues. CDR3 in amino acids: CAFPTRDRNTGELFF. The CDR3 bases are TGTGCCTTTCCGACCCGGGACAGGAACACCGGGGAGCTGTTTTTT.

In this sample, this clonotype turned up many times. This chain uses TRBV20-1 with TRBJ1-4; D unresolved. This CDR3 contains 14 residues. The V end lost 0 bases, the J end lost 8 bases, and 13 bases lay between the germline ends. Per the germline V gene, CDR1 is DFQATT and CDR2 is SNEGSKA (reference sequence). CDR3: CSARDHWGGEKLFF. The CDR3 DNA reads as TGCAGTGCTAGAGATCACTGGGGTGGGGAAAAACTGTTTTTT.

This clonotype was seen ten or more times. This chain uses TRBV12-3 or TRBV12-4 with TRBJ2-3; TRBD1 might be the D (6 bases). The CDR3 consists of 14 residues. Trimming took 5 bases from V and 5 from J, leaving 14 bases between them. CDR3 in amino acids: CASSSQGWGDTQYF. The CDR3 nucleotides read TGTGCCAGCAGTAGCCAGGGGTGGGGAGATACGCAGTATTTT.

J is TRBJ2-1 and V is TRBV11-1, with TRBD1 identical over 8 bases. The CDR3 covers 15 residues. The germline V gene encodes CDR1 SGHAT and CDR2 FQDESV (reference sequence). The V gene end was trimmed by 2 bases and the J gene end by 5 bases; junction bases not matched to a gene: 5. The CDR3 nucleotides read TGTGCCAGCAGCTTACGCAGGGGGCCCCACAATGAGCAGTTCTTC. Translating it yields CASSLRRGPHNEQFF.

This clonotype was detected only a few times. For the CDR3, the DNA is TGTGCCAGCAGCGTGCTCGGGACTAGCGCCGGGGAGCTGTTTTTT. This codes for CASSVLGTSAGELFF. This chain links TRBV9 with TRBJ2-2; the match to TRBD2 covers 10 bases. The CDR3 has 15 amino acids. CDR1 is SGDLS, CDR2 YYNGEE, per germline. V shed 2 bases, J shed 6 bases, and the junction held 4 bases outside the gene matches.

This clonotype has a count of ten or more. V and J are TRBV29-1 and TRBJ1-2; tentative D call: TRBD1 (6 bases). In germline, CDR1 is SQVTM, CDR2 ANQGSEA. V was shortened by 3 bases and J by 5 bases, with 10 bases between the two germline ends. The CDR3 runs to 12 residues. The CDR3 sequence: CSVDGTPYGYTF. CDR3 bases: TGCAGCGTTGACGGGACACCTTATGGCTACACCTTC.

Comments on this clonotype: This may arise from a read error, as a much more abundant clone is one base away. This CDR3 fails to terminate in the conserved phenylalanine or tryptophan, so it likely reflects a read error. The chain links TRBV7-3 to TRBJ1-1; D gene ambiguous. CDR1 and CDR2 from the germline V gene are SGHTA and FQGTGA. Trimming left V 2 bases short and J 0 bases short, with 10 bases between. CDR3 length equals 15 residues. As DNA, the CDR3 is TGTGCCAGCAGCTTATATTCTACTTTGAACACTGAAGCTTTCTCT. Its protein is CASSLYSTLNTEAFS.

This clonotype was counted many times. The chain is built from TRBV7-9 and TRBJ2-2, with D possibly matching TRBD1 (5 bases). V was trimmed by 4 bases and J by 7 bases, leaving 10 bases between them. Per germline, CDR1 SEHNR and CDR2 FQNEAQ (reference sequence). The CDR3 length is 13 residues. The CDR3 region has the DNA TGTGCCAGCAGCTCAGGGATTGACGGGGAGCTGTTTTTT. This sequence encodes CASSSGIDGELFF.

This clonotype has ten or more counts. V and J are TRBV7-9 and TRBJ2-3; D might be TRBD2 (6 bases). In germline, CDR1 is SEHNR, CDR2 FQNEAQ (reference sequence). V gave up 2 bases and J gave up 0 bases, with 9 bases separating them. The CDR3 spans 15 residues. CDR3 DNA: TGTGCCAGCAGCTTACCCCGGGGGAGCACAGATACGCAGTATTTT. It codes for CASSLPRGSTDTQYF. The variable domain in full, completed from reference TRBV7-9 and TRBJ2-3, reads DTGVSQNPRHKITKRGQNVTFRCDPISEHNRLYWYRQTLGQGPEFLTYFQNEAQLEKSRLLSDRFSAERPKGSFSTLEIQRTEQGDSAMYLCASSLPRGSTDTQYFGPGTRLTVL.

This clonotype was counted many times. The CDR3, as DNA: TGTGCCAGTACCCCAACTGGGGGTGTATACGAGCAGTACTTC. Translation gives CASTPTGGVYEQYF. J is TRBJ2-7 and V is TRBV19; D possibly matches TRBD1 or TRBD2 (5 bases each). Germline V gene data show CDR1 as LNHDA and CDR2 as SQIVND (reference sequence). The CDR3 covers 14 residues. Trimming took 7 bases from V and 4 from J, leaving 17 bases between them.

A few counts support this clonotype. The CDR3 here is CASSRTSGSTHEQFF. In DNA, the CDR3 is TGTGCCAGCAGTCGGACTAGCGGGAGCACCCATGAGCAGTTCTTC. The J gene is TRBJ2-1, the V gene TRBV27; 13 nucleotides agree with TRBD2. The CDR3 has 15 amino acids. Germline lookup yields CDR1 MNHEY and CDR2 SMNVEV (reference sequence). V dropped 5 bases and J dropped 8; count of bases not matched to a gene: 6.

This clonotype appeared a few times. This chain connects TRBV5-1 to TRBJ2-1, with TRBD2 identical over 9 bases. CDR1 is SGHRS and CDR2 is YFSETQ in the germline V gene. The CDR3 totals 14 residues. V shed 2 bases, J shed 9 bases, and the junction held 6 bases outside the gene matches. In DNA, the CDR3 is TGCGCCAGCAGCTTCGAGCGGGAGGCTAGTGAGCAGTTCTTC. Its protein is CASSFEREASEQFF.

This clonotype was recorded a few times. This chain connects TRBV5-5 to TRBJ2-7, with TRBD2 identical over 10 bases. The CDR3 spans 16 residues. CDR1 is SGHKS and CDR2 is YYEKEE in the germline V gene (reference sequence). Trimming at V came to 4 bases and at J to 2 bases, leaving 9 bases not matched to a gene. The CDR3 region is CASSPAGTSEPYEQYF. CDR3 sequence (DNA): TGTGCCAGCAGCCCGGCCGGGACTAGCGAGCCCTACGAGCAGTACTTC.

The chain uses TRBV13 and TRBJ2-7; 7 positions agree with TRBD1. This CDR3 has 15 residues. Per germline, CDR1 PRHDT and CDR2 FYEKMQ (reference sequence). Losses at the gene ends were 6 bases for V and 1 base for J; bases not matched to a gene: 9. CDR3 sequence reads: CASRSGTEPSYEQYF. The CDR3 DNA follows: TGTGCCAGCAGATCTGGGACAGAGCCTTCCTACGAGCAGTACTTC.

The chain uses TRBV27 and TRBJ1-4; no reliable D call. This CDR3 contains 15 residues. Deletions cut 2 bases from V and 0 bases from J, with 7 bases between. Per the germline V gene, CDR1 is MNHEY and CDR2 is SMNVEV (reference sequence). The CDR3 DNA sequence: TGTGCCAGCAGTTTAACCAGATCAACTAATGAAAAACTGTTTTTT. Encoded protein: CASSLTRSTNEKLFF.

The table lists this clonotype with a few counts. The chain links TRBV12-3 or TRBV12-4 to TRBJ2-7, with 9 bases lining up with TRBD2. The CDR3 loop spans 17 amino acids. Germline trimming cut 3 bases from V and 6 bases from J; bases unmatched to any gene: 15. This CDR3 is CASSLLSGRTLAAEQYF. CDR3 sequence (DNA): TGTGCCAGCAGTTTGTTAAGCGGGAGGACCTTGGCCGCCGAGCAGTACTTC.

This clonotype turned up a few times. The chain uses TRBV5-1 and TRBJ2-1; D may correspond to TRBD1 or TRBD2 (5 bases each). Deletions cut 2 bases from V and 3 bases from J, with 15 bases between. The CDR3 is made up of 16 amino acids. Germline lookup yields CDR1 SGHRS and CDR2 YFSETQ. This chain's CDR3 is CASSFGTAANYNEQFF. DNA of the CDR3: TGCGCCAGCAGCTTTGGGACCGCAGCAAACTACAATGAGCAGTTCTTC.